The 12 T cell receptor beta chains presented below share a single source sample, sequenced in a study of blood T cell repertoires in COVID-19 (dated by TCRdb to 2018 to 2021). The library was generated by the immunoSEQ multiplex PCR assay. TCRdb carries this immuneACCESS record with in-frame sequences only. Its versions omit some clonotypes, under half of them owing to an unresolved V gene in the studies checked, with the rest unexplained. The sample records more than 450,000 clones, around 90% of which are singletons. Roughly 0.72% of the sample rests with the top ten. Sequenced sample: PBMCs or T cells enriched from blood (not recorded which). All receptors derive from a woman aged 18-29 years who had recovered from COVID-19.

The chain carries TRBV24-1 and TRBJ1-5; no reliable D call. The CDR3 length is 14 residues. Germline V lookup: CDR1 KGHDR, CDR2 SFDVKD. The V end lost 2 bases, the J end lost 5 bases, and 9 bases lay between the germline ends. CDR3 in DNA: TGTGCCACCAGTGATTCCGGGAGCTATCAGCCCCAGCATTTT. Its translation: CATSDSGSYQPQHF.

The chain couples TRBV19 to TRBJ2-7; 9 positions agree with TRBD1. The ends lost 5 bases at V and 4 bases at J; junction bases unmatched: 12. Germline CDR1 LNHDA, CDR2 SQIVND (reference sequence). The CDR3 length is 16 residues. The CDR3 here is CASSPRQGDSRYEQYF. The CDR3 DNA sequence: TGTGCCAGTAGTCCACGACAGGGGGACAGTCGTTACGAGCAGTACTTC.

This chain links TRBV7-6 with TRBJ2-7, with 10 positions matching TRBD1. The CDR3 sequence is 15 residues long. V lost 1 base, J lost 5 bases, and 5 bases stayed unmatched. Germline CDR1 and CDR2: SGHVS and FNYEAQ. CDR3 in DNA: TGTGCCAGCAGCTTAGGACAGGGGGCAATGGACGAGCAGTACTTC. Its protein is CASSLGQGAMDEQYF.

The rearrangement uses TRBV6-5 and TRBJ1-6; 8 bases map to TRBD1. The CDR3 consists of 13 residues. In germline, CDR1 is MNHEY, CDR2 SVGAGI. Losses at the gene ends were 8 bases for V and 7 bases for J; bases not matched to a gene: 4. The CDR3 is CASDDRGNSPLHF. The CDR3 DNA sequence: TGTGCCAGCGATGACAGGGGAAATTCACCCCTCCACTTT.

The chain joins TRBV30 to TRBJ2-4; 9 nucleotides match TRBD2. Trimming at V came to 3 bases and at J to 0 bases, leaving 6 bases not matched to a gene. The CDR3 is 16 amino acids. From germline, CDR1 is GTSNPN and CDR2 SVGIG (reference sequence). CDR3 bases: TGTGCCTGGAGACCGCGGGGGGGCCTAGCCAAAAACATTCAGTACTTC. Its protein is CAWRPRGGLAKNIQYF.

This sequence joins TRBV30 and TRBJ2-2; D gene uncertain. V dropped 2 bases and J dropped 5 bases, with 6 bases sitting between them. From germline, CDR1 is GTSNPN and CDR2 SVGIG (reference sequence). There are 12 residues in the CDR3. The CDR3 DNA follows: TGTGCCTGGAGTCCCGTAACCGGGGAGCTGTTTTTT. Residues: CAWSPVTGELFF.

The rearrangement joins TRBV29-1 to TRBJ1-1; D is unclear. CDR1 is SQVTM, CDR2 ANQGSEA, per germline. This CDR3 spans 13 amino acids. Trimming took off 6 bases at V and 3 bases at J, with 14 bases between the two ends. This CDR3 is CSVDTVRDTEAFF. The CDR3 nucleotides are TGCAGCGTCGATACAGTGAGGGACACTGAAGCTTTCTTT.

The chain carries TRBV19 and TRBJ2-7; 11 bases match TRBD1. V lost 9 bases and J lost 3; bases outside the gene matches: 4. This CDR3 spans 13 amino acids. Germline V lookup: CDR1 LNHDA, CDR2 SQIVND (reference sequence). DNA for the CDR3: TGTGCCAGCACCGGGACAGGGGGCTACGAGCAGTACTTC. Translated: CASTGTGGYEQYF.

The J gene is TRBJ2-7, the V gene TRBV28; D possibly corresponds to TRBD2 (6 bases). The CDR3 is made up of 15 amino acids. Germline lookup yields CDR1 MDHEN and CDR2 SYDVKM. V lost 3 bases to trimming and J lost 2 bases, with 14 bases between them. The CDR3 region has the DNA TGTGCCAGCAGTTTCGCGGGGACTGAAACCTACGAGCAGTACTTC. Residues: CASSFAGTETYEQYF.

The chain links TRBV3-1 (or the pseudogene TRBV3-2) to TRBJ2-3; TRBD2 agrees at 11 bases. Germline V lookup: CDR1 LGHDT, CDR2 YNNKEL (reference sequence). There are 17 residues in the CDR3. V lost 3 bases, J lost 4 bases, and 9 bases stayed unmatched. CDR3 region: CASSQSLAGGSADTQYF. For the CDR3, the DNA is TGTGCCAGCAGCCAGAGCCTAGCGGGGGGCTCCGCAGATACGCAGTATTTT.

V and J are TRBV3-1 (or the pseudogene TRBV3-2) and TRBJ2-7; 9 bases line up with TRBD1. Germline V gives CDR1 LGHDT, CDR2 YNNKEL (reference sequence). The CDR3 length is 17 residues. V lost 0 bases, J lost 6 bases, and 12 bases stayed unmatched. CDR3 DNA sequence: TGTGCCAGCAGCCAAGATCGAGGTAGGGACAGGGTCCCCGAGCAGTACTTC. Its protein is CASSQDRGRDRVPEQYF.

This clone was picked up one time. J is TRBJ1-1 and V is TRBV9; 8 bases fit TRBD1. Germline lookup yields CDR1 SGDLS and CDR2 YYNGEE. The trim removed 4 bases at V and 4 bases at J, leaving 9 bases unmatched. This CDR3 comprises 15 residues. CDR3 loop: CASSTTGGVGTEAFF. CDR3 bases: TGTGCCAGCAGCACCACAGGGGGGGTGGGCACTGAAGCTTTCTTT.